A single sample is the source of the 30 T cell receptor beta chains below, sequenced in a study of T cells after yellow fever vaccination. One entry per CDR3 protein, called by TCRdb with MiXCR from the 5' RACE reads. The data hold over 150,000 distinct CDR3 sequences, with 6% to 7.5% observed a single time. The sequences come from CD4+ T cells sorted from PBMCs, collected less than 6 days after the first yellow fever vaccination. These receptors came from a man younger than 30 who received the YFV17D yellow fever vaccine.

In this sample, this clonotype turned up a few times. This chain links TRBV20-1 with TRBJ2-2; no clear D. Germline V gene sequence: CDR1 DFQATT, CDR2 SNEGSKA (reference sequence). The CDR3 spans 11 residues. V dropped 6 bases and J dropped 2 bases, with 4 bases sitting between them. CDR3 nucleotides: TGCAGTGCCCCCAACACCGGGGAGCTGTTTTTT. It is translated as CSAPNTGELFF.

The sample holds many counts of this clonotype. V is TRBV27 and J is TRBJ1-2; no clear D gene. The CDR3 covers 15 residues. V lost 5 bases to trimming and J lost 2 bases, with 15 bases between them. Germline CDR1 and CDR2: MNHEY and SMNVEV (reference sequence). Here the CDR3 DNA reads TGTGCCAGCAGTCCCACCTTGACGGCAAACTATGGCTACACCTTC. It translates to CASSPTLTANYGYTF.

This clonotype was observed a few times. The rearrangement joins TRBV19 to TRBJ1-2; TRBD1 might be the D (5 bases). From germline, CDR1 is LNHDA and CDR2 SQIVND (reference sequence). The CDR3 consists of 15 residues. The germline V and J ends were trimmed by 1 base and 5 bases, with 14 bases remaining between them. The CDR3: CASSIVMGLGYGYTF. CDR3 in DNA: TGTGCCAGTAGTATAGTGATGGGGCTCGGGTATGGCTACACCTTC.

As for this clonotype: The germline gene is not matched at one end of the junction; a read error may be the cause. The V gene is TRBV12-5, the J gene TRBJ2-4; D is tentatively TRBD1 or TRBD2 (5 bases each). The CDR3 has 13 amino acids. Germline CDR1 LGHNT, CDR2 FRNRAP. CDR3 region: CATWGWAKNMQYF. CDR3 nucleotide sequence: TGTGCTACCTGGGGGTGGGCCAAAAACATGCAGTACTTC.

This clonotype was counted a few times. This sequence joins TRBV7-3 and TRBJ1-1, with D unclear. CDR3 length equals 13 residues. V was shortened by 0 bases and J by 1 base, with 3 bases between the two germline ends. CDR1 and CDR2 (germline): SGHTA, FQGTGA. The CDR3 loop is CASSLTPNTEAFF. CDR3 DNA: TGTGCCAGCAGCTTAACGCCGAACACTGAAGCTTTCTTT.

This clonotype was counted many times. The chain links TRBV6-2 or TRBV6-3 to TRBJ2-3; the D is unclear. V was cut by 6 bases and J by 4 bases, with 8 bases left in between. Germline CDR1 MNHEY, CDR2 SVGEGT. This CDR3 spans 12 amino acids. CDR3 nucleotide sequence: TGTGCCAGCAGCAAAGAAGCAGATACGCAGTATTTT. It specifies CASSKEADTQYF.

The chain has TRBV6-1 and TRBJ2-1, with 13 positions matching TRBD2. With V trimmed by 7 bases and J by 5 bases, 5 bases remained unmatched. The length of the CDR3 is 15 residues. The V gene's germline CDR1 is MNHNS and CDR2 SASEGT. The CDR3 DNA sequence: TGTGCCAGCACCGGGACTAGCGGGGCCAACAATGAGCAGTTCTTC. This encodes CASTGTSGANNEQFF.

This clonotype was seen repeatedly, ten times or more. J is TRBJ2-7 and V is TRBV7-9; D possibly uses TRBD1 or TRBD2 (5 bases each). Germline CDR1 SEHNR, CDR2 FQNEAQ (reference sequence). The CDR3 runs 13 residues. Trimming pared 7 bases from V and 7 bases from J, leaving 17 bases between. CDR3 coding DNA: TGTGCCAGCATCCTAGACGGGGCCGGGGAGCAGTACTTC. Translation: CASILDGAGEQYF.

This clonotype was detected ten times or more. CDR3: CASSYHNEQFF. In DNA form, the CDR3 reads TGTGCCAGCAGCTACCACAATGAGCAGTTCTTC. The chain couples TRBV7-6 to TRBJ2-1; no definite D call. The germline CDR1 and CDR2 sequences are SGHVS and FNYEAQ. CDR3 size: 11 residues. Trimming shortened V by 4 bases and J by 5 bases, and 3 bases separated the two germline ends. Together with reference TRBV7-6 and TRBJ2-1, the CDR3 gives the full variable domain: GAGVSQSPRYKVTKRGQDVALRCDPISGHVSLYWYRQALGQGPEFLTYFNYEAQQDKSGLPNDRFSAERPEGSISTLTIQRTEQRDSAMYRCASSYHNEQFFGPGTRLTVL.

This clonotype was counted a few times. The chain carries TRBV20-1 and TRBJ1-2, with unresolved D. CDR3 length: 12 amino acids. CDR1 is DFQATT, CDR2 SNEGSKA, per germline (reference sequence). Trimming removed 3 bases from V and 1 base from J, with 6 bases in between. The CDR3 here is CSARRGNYGYTF. CDR3 coding DNA: TGCAGTGCTAGGCGGGGTAACTATGGCTACACCTTC.

There are many counts of this clonotype. The chain recombines TRBV20-1 with TRBJ2-5; 8 bases are a match to TRBD2. With 0 bases clipped from V and 1 base from J, the junction kept 1 base outside the gene matches. CDR3 length: 14 residues. The germline V gene encodes CDR1 DFQATT and CDR2 SNEGSKA (reference sequence). CDR3 DNA sequence: TGCAGTGCTAGAGATGGACTAGCCCAAGAGACCCAGTACTTC. It yields the protein CSARDGLAQETQYF.

This clonotype was found a few times. CDR3 in DNA: TGTGCCAGCAGCTTAGTTGGGACAAACTACAATGAGCAGTTCTTC. Encoded protein: CASSLVGTNYNEQFF. The chain recombines TRBV7-2 with TRBJ2-1, with D possibly matching TRBD1 (6 bases). The CDR3 totals 15 residues. V lost 1 base and J lost 3, with 10 bases in between. Germline-derived CDR1 and CDR2 are SGHTA and FQGNSA.

This clonotype has a count of ten or more. The chain has TRBV18 and TRBJ1-1; unclear D gene. CDR1 and CDR2 from the germline V gene are KGHSH and LQKENI. Trimming took off 1 base at V and 5 bases at J, with 26 bases between the two ends. The CDR3 length is 19 residues. The CDR3 nucleotides are TGTGCCAGCTCACCACGAGGCTGGGAAACCCCCCCGGTCGGGACTGAAGCTTTCTTT. Its protein product is CASSPRGWETPPVGTEAFF.

This clonotype was seen at least ten times. V usage is TRBV27 and J usage is TRBJ2-1, with D unresolved. The ends were cut back, 10 bases at V and 4 bases at J, with 14 bases in the middle. The germline gives CDR1 MNHEY, CDR2 SMNVEV (reference sequence). This CDR3 spans 13 amino acids. The CDR3 protein is CATQRDSYNEQFF. Written as DNA, the CDR3 is TGTGCCACCCAACGAGATTCTTACAATGAGCAGTTCTTC.

This clonotype was seen many times. The chain has TRBV7-8 and TRBJ2-7; 7 nucleotides line up with TRBD1. V was clipped by 5 bases and J by 0 bases; unmatched bases: 10. Germline CDR1 is SGHVS and CDR2 is FQNEAQ. The CDR3 runs to 16 residues. The chain's CDR3 is CASSPRTGLSSYEQYF. DNA of the CDR3: TGTGCCAGCAGCCCGAGGACAGGACTTAGCTCCTACGAGCAGTACTTC.

In its sample, this clonotype was seen many times. The chain employs TRBV6-5 and TRBJ1-1, with D uncertain. The CDR3 runs to 13 residues. V was cut by 0 bases and J by 5 bases, with 7 bases left in between. Per germline, CDR1 MNHEY and CDR2 SVGAGI. The CDR3 here is CASSYSAGTEAFF. CDR3 nucleotides: TGTGCCAGCAGTTACTCGGCTGGGACTGAAGCTTTCTTT.

The table lists this clonotype with many counts. Germline is not matched at one junction end, which may reflect a read error. The chain is built from TRBV5-1 and TRBJ2-2; 7 bases match TRBD1. The CDR3 is 16 amino acids. CDR1 and CDR2 from the germline V gene are SGHRS and YFSETQ. Here the CDR3 reads CPSSPKTTGEAGELFF. CDR3 bases: TGCCCCAGCAGTCCGAAGACCACAGGGGAAGCCGGGGAGCTGTTTTTT.

The chain combines TRBV28 with TRBJ1-4, with a tentative D call TRBD1 (6 bases). This CDR3 spans 12 amino acids. Trimming took 10 bases from V and 7 from J, leaving 13 bases between them. Germline assignment: CDR1 MDHEN and CDR2 SYDVKM. DNA for the CDR3: TGTGCCATTCCGGGGGGCTCTGAAAAACTGTTTTTT. This sequence encodes CAIPGGSEKLFF. Filled out from reference TRBV28 and TRBJ1-4, the complete variable domain reads DVKVTQSSRYLVKRTGEKVFLECVQDMDHENMFWYRQDPGLGLRLIYFSYDVKMKEKGDIPEGYSVSREKKERFSLILESASTNQTSMYLCAIPGGSEKLFFGSGTQLSVL.

This clonotype appeared a few times. V and J are TRBV7-2 and TRBJ2-5; no clear D gene. Deletions cut 2 bases from V and 5 bases from J, with 6 bases between. The CDR3 is 12 residues long. The V gene's germline CDR1 is SGHTA and CDR2 FQGNSA. The chain's CDR3 is CASSLLMETQYF. CDR3 sequence (DNA): TGTGCCAGCAGCTTATTGATGGAGACCCAGTACTTC.

The sample holds a few counts of this clonotype. This chain joins TRBV5-1 and TRBJ2-3; the D is unclear. The CDR3 has 20 amino acids. Per the germline V gene, CDR1 is SGHRS and CDR2 is YFSETQ. Between the trimmed V and J ends, which lost 2 bases and 5 bases, there was a span of 30 bases. CDR3 nucleotide sequence: TGCGCCAGCAGCTTAAGCCCGGATCGGAATTCGAAGACCCGAGGAGATACGCAGTATTTT. This codes for CASSLSPDRNSKTRGDTQYF.

This clonotype was seen repeatedly, ten times or more. The CDR3 loop is CASQTSGTTETQYF. CDR3 sequence (DNA): TGCGCCAGCCAGACTAGCGGGACGACGGAGACCCAGTACTTC. V and J are TRBV5-1 and TRBJ2-5; 11 positions agree with TRBD2. CDR3 length: 14 amino acids. The junction had 7 bases not matched to a gene; V was cut back by 7 bases and J by 5 bases. Germline V CDR1 and CDR2: SGHRS, YFSETQ. The whole variable domain, remainder taken from reference TRBV5-1 and TRBJ2-5, is KAGVTQTPRYLIKTRGQQVTLSCSPISGHRSVSWYQQTPGQGLQFLFEYFSETQRNKGNFPGRFSGRQFSNSRSEMNVSTLELGDSALYLCASQTSGTTETQYFGPGTRLLVL.

This clonotype was found many times. V usage is TRBV5-1 and J usage is TRBJ2-1, with a tentative D call TRBD2 (6 bases). In germline, CDR1 is SGHRS, CDR2 YFSETQ. The CDR3 totals 15 residues. With 2 bases removed from V and 3 bases from J, the gap between germline ends came to 12 bases. This CDR3 is CASSFGGADYNEQFF. The CDR3 coding sequence is TGCGCCAGCAGCTTTGGCGGGGCAGACTACAATGAGCAGTTCTTC.

This clonotype was counted a few times. The V gene is TRBV24-1, the J gene TRBJ2-5, with 8 bases lining up with TRBD1. Germline CDR1 and CDR2: KGHDR and SFDVKD. V was clipped by 0 bases and J by 2 bases; unmatched bases: 10. The CDR3 contains 18 residues. Written as DNA, the CDR3 is TGTGCCACCAGTGATTTGCCGGGGACAGGAGACTATCAAGAGACCCAGTACTTC. This encodes CATSDLPGTGDYQETQYF.

This clonotype was found a few times. V gene TRBV3-1 combines with J gene TRBJ1-6, with no clear D. The ends were cut back, 3 bases at V and 7 bases at J, with 4 bases in the middle. Germline V gene sequence: CDR1 LGHDT, CDR2 YNNKEL (reference sequence). The CDR3 has 12 amino acids. CDR3 nucleotide sequence: TGTGCCAGCAGCCACATAAATTCACCCCTCCACTTT. Its protein is CASSHINSPLHF.

This clonotype was found many times. V gene TRBV29-1 combines with J gene TRBJ2-3; the match to TRBD2 covers 11 bases. Germline assignment: CDR1 SQVTM and CDR2 ANQGSEA. This CDR3 is 14 amino acids long. V shed 7 bases and J 4 bases; nucleotides not matched to a gene: 7. The CDR3 reads CSGDRTSGPDTQYF. The DNA for the CDR3 is TGCAGCGGGGATCGGACTAGCGGGCCAGATACGCAGTATTTT.

This clonotype was seen at least ten times. The chain links TRBV5-1 to TRBJ2-5; 7 bases line up with TRBD1. The ends lost 6 bases at V and 5 bases at J; junction bases unmatched: 10. CDR1 is SGHRS, CDR2 YFSETQ, per germline. The CDR3 spans 14 residues. The CDR3 loop reads CASKGGLGGETQYF. CDR3 DNA sequence: TGCGCCAGCAAAGGGGGCTTGGGTGGTGAGACCCAGTACTTC.

This clonotype was observed a few times. This chain links TRBV9 with TRBJ1-2; D is undetermined. The CDR3 spans 12 residues. In germline, CDR1 is SGDLS, CDR2 YYNGEE. The V end was cut by 5 bases, the J end by 7 bases, with 12 bases between. CDR3 nucleotide sequence: TGTGCCAGCAGAGGCAGCGGGCCTGGCTACACCTTC. Residues: CASRGSGPGYTF.

The table lists this clonotype with many counts. This rearrangement joins TRBV5-1 to TRBJ2-5; D not certain. Germline CDR1 and CDR2: SGHRS and YFSETQ. This CDR3 spans 13 amino acids. V was cut by 3 bases and J by 4 bases, with 10 bases left in between. CDR3 sequence: CASSWGIGETQYF. CDR3 in DNA: TGCGCCAGCAGCTGGGGTATTGGAGAGACCCAGTACTTC.

The chain links TRBV6-5 to TRBJ1-5, with D possibly matching TRBD1 (6 bases). The germline CDR1 and CDR2 sequences are MNHEY and SVGAGI. Deletions cut 2 bases from V and 7 bases from J, with 18 bases between. CDR3 length: 16 residues. The CDR3 region is CASSYGGIQGKQPQHF. CDR3 DNA: TGTGCCAGCAGTTACGGAGGTATCCAGGGGAAGCAGCCCCAGCATTTT.

This clonotype came up many times. The rearrangement links TRBV20-1 to TRBJ2-1, with 10 bases lining up with TRBD2. This CDR3 region has 14 residues. The trim removed 2 bases at V and 9 bases at J, leaving 7 bases unmatched. From germline, CDR1 is DFQATT and CDR2 SNEGSKA (reference sequence). The CDR3 loop is CSARKPGLAIEQFF. The CDR3 nucleotides are TGCAGTGCTAGAAAGCCGGGACTAGCGATTGAGCAGTTCTTC.